The T cell receptor beta chain under discussion was sequenced for a study of EBV T-cell therapy then PD-1 blockade in nasopharyngeal carcinoma. This CDR3 is built from 14 residues. Germline CDR1 MNHEY, CDR2 SVGAGI. The V and J ends lost 0 bases and 7 bases respectively, with 7 bases between them. This table comes from immunoSEQ multiplex PCR, and its TCRdb copy is limited to in-frame clones, with some not included. This sample has tens of thousands of clones, with over 65% found just once. Treatment: AdE1-LMPpoly-expanded autologous EBV-specific T-cell therapy followed by anti-PD-1 nivolumab. With respect to this clone: The target antigen is unknown.

The chain employs TRBV6-5 and TRBJ1-6, with a possible D match to TRBD1 (5 bases). This receptor was obtained from a man between 40 and 49 years old with nasopharyngeal carcinoma. Material: CD8+ T cells from blood, obtained at day -245 from a patient whose treatment included autologous EBV-specific T cells and nivolumab. The CDR3 protein is CASSYSPGNSPLHF. CDR3 nucleotide sequence: TGTGCCAGCAGTTACTCGCCAGGGAATTCACCCCTCCACTTT.